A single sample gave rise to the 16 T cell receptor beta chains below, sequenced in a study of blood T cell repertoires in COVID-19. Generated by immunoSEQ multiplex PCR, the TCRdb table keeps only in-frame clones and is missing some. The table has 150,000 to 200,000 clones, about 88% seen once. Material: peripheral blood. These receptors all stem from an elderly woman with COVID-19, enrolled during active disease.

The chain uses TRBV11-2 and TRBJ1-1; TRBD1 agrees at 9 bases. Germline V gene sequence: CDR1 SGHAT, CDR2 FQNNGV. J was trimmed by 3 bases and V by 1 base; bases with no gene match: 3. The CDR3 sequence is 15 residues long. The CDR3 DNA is TGTGCCAGCAGCTTAGGACAGGGGGGGGACACTGAAGCTTTCTTT. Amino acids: CASSLGQGGDTEAFF. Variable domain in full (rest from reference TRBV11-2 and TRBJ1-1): EAGVAQSPRYKIIEKRQSVAFWCNPISGHATLYWYQQILGQGPKLLIQFQNNGVVDDSQLPKDRFSAERLKGVDSTLKIQPAKLEDSAVYLCASSLGQGGDTEAFFGQGTRLTVV.

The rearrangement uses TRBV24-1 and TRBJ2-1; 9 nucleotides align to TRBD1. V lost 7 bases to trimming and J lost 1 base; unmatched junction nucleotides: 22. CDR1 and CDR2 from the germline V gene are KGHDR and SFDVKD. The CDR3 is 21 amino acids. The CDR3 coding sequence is TGTGCCACCAGAAGATTACCGCGGGACAGGGTCCTTACGGGGTCCTACAATGAGCAGTTCTTC. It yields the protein CATRRLPRDRVLTGSYNEQFF.

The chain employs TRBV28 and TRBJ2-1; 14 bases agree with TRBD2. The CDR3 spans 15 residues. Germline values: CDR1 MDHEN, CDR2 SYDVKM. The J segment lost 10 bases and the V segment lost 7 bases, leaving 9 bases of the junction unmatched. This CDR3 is CASTSGLAGAEEQFF. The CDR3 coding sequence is TGTGCCAGCACTTCGGGACTAGCGGGAGCCGAGGAGCAGTTCTTC.

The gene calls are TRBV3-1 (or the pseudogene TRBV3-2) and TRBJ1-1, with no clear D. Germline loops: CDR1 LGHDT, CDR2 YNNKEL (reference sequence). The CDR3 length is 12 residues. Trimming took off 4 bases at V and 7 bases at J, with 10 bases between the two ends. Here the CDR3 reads CASSLAPGEAFF. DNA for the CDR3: TGTGCCAGCAGCCTTGCTCCAGGTGAAGCTTTCTTT.

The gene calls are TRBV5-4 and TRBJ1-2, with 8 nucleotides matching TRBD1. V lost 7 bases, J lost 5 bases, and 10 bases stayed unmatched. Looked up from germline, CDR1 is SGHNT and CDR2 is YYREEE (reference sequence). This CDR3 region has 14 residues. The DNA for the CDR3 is TGTGCCAGCTATACGACAGGGGAAAGGTATGGCTACACCTTC. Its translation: CASYTTGERYGYTF.

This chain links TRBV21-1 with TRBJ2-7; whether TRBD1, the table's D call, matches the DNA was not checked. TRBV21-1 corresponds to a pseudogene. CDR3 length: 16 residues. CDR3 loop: CASSKAGTGVSYEQYF. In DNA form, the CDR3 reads TGTGCCAGCAGCAAAGCGGGGACAGGTGTCTCCTACGAGCAGTACTTC.

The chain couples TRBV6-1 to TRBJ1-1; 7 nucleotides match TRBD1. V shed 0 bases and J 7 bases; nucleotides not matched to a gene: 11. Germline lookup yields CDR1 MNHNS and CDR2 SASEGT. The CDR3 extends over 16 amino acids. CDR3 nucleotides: TGTGCCAGCAGTGAAGCGGAAAGGGCAGGGGGGAGTGAAGCTTTCTTT. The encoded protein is CASSEAERAGGSEAFF.

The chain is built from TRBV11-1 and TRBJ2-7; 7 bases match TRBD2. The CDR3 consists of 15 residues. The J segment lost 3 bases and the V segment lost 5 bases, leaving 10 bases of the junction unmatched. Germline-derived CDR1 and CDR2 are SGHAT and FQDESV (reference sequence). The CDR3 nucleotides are TGTGCCAGCAGCCATCTGGGGGGGAGCCTCTACGAGCAGTACTTC. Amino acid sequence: CASSHLGGSLYEQYF.

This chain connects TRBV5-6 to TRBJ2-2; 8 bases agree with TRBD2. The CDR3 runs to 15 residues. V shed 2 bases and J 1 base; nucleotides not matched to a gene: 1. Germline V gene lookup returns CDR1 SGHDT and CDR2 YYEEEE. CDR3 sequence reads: CASSLAGENTGELFF. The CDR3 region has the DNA TGTGCCAGCAGCTTAGCGGGAGAGAACACCGGGGAGCTGTTTTTT. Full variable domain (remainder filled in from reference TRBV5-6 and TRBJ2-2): DAGVTQSPTHLIKTRGQQVTLRCSPKSGHDTVSWYQQALGQGPQFIFQYYEEEERQRGNFPDRFSGHQFPNYSSELNVNALLLGDSALYLCASSLAGENTGELFFGEGSRLTVL.

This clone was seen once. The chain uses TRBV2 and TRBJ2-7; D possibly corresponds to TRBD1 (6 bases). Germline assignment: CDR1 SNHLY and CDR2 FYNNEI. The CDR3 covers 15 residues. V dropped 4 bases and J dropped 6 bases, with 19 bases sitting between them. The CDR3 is CASSVGGILRGEQYF. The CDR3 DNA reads TGTGCCAGCAGTGTTGGGGGCATTCTACGAGGCGAGCAGTACTTC.

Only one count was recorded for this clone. The CDR3 nucleotides are TGTGCCAGCAGCCTGCTGGGGGGGAGCACAGATACGCAGTATTTT. It translates to CASSLLGGSTDTQYF. The chain combines TRBV6-5 with TRBJ2-3, with 7 bases matching TRBD2. J gave up 0 bases and V 6 bases, and 6 bases lay outside the gene matches. The CDR3 spans 15 residues. The germline V gene encodes CDR1 MNHEY and CDR2 SVGAGI.

CDR3 amino acids: CASRLQGSETQYF. The CDR3 DNA reads TGTGCCAGCAGGCTACAGGGTTCAGAGACCCAGTACTTC. The chain joins TRBV27 to TRBJ2-5, with a possible D match to TRBD1 (6 bases). This CDR3 spans 13 amino acids. The germline V gene encodes CDR1 MNHEY and CDR2 SMNVEV (reference sequence). V lost 6 bases and J lost 4, with 12 bases in between.

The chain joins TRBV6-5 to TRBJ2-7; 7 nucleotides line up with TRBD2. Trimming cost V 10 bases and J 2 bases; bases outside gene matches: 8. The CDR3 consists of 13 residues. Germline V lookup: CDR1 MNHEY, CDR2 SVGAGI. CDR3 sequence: CATHLADTYEQYF. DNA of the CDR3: TGTGCCACCCATCTAGCGGATACCTACGAGCAGTACTTC.

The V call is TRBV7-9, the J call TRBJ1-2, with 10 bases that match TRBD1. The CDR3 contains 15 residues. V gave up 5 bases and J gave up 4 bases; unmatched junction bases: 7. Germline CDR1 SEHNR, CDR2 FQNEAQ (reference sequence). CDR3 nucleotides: TGTGCCAGCAGCCTAAAGGGACAGGGGCTCTATGGCTACACCTTC. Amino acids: CASSLKGQGLYGYTF.

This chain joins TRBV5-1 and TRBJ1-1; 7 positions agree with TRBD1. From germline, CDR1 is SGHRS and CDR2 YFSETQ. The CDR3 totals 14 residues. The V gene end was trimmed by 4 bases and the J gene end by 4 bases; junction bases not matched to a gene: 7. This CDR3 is CASSAGTASTEAFF. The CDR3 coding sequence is TGCGCCAGCAGCGCCGGGACAGCTAGCACTGAAGCTTTCTTT.

Here the CDR3 reads CASSLRGPSYEQYF. CDR3 in DNA: TGTGCCAGCAGCCTCCGGGGTCCCTCCTACGAGCAGTACTTC. This chain joins TRBV6-2 or TRBV6-3 and TRBJ2-7; perhaps TRBD2 as D (5 bases). Trimming removed 6 bases from V and 0 bases from J, with 12 bases in between. The CDR3 is made up of 14 amino acids. Germline V gene sequence: CDR1 MNHEY, CDR2 SVGEGT.